This T cell receptor beta chain emerged from a study of control samples from healthy donors and cancer patients. Clones were sequenced by immunoSEQ multiplex PCR, and TCRdb holds only the in-frame ones, with some missing. The data hold some 110,000 clones, with roughly 91% observed a single time. This CDR3 is built from 14 residues. Germline V gene data show CDR1 as SNHLY and CDR2 as FYNNEI. The V and J ends lost 5 bases and 2 bases respectively, with 10 bases between them. Sample: blood. The V and J genes are TRBV2 and TRBJ1-5; a possible D gene is TRBD1 (5 bases). The TCR comes from a woman between 70 and 85 years old in good health. The CDR3 region is CASSRDRRNQPQHF. DNA for the CDR3: TGTGCCAGCAGTCGGGACCGACGCAATCAGCCCCAGCATTTT.